This T cell receptor (beta chain) was found in a study of cytomegalovirus exposure and HLA in healthy donors. Using immunoSEQ multiplex PCR, the repertoire was profiled, and TCRdb retains in-frame clones only, with some absent. The sample has some 54,000 clones, over 75% seen once. The CDR3 is 16 amino acids. Per the germline V gene, CDR1 is SGHNT and CDR2 is YYREEE (reference sequence). V was clipped by 4 bases and J by 5 bases, with 19 bases between them. The sequence derives from a man between 18 and 35 years old in good health and CMV-seronegative. The V call is TRBV5-4, the J call TRBJ2-1, with D maybe TRBD1 (6 bases). Sample: PBMCs. The CDR3: CASSPLPQGSHNEQFF. The CDR3 DNA reads as TGTGCCAGCAGCCCACTTCCCCAGGGGTCCCACAATGAGCAGTTCTTC.